This T cell receptor beta chain is from a study of blood T cell repertoires in COVID-19. Overall study: The origin of the acute and convalescent COVID-19 samples was the United States, Italy and Spain. In each case, the material was cDNA or gDNA derived from T cells, B-cell-depleted T cells, or PBMCs.

Germline V gene lookup returns CDR1 SGHVS and CDR2 FNYEAQ. The CDR3 spans 16 residues. The ends were cut back, 5 bases at V and 0 bases at J, with 14 bases in the middle. Authors' data handling: Amplifying reference gene primers gave estimates of nucleated cell counts. Profiling relied on immunoSEQ multiplex PCR, and the TCRdb table lists in-frame clones only, not all of them. V and J calls and clone size are as listed in that table; D and trimming were resolved from the DNA. The sample has roughly 500,000 clones; 80% to 90% are singletons. This receptor was taken from a human donor in a cohort sampled during active COVID-19. This chain uses TRBV7-6 with TRBJ2-1, with D maybe TRBD1 (6 bases). Sequencing was performed on peripheral blood. CDR3 protein: CASSDDRFSSYNEQFF. The CDR3 bases are TGTGCCAGCAGCGACGACAGGTTCAGCTCCTACAATGAGCAGTTCTTC.